The clone carrying this TCR beta chain is classed as medium-sized. Individual cDNA molecules (in the library) carried attached unique molecular identifiers. TCRdb independently ran MiXCR on the RACE reads; one entry per CDR3 protein. The data hold about 42,000 distinct CDR3 sequences, with 8.9% observed a single time. These data are taken from a study of human T cells and chemical hapten exposure. Study-level information: Throughout the approximately 24-week study, diphenylcyclopropenone was applied weekly to the patients' scalps.

The CDR3 spans 15 residues. Germline V gives CDR1 DFQATT, CDR2 SNEGSKA (reference sequence). V was pared by 3 bases and J by 5 bases, with 7 bases of the junction left unmatched. Time point indicated: patch test 2, 6 weeks after DPC sensitization. Treatment defined: therapeutic diphenylcyclopropenone sensitization with weekly scalp DPC. The input for sequencing was whole blood, taken in connection with sensitization to the hapten diphenylcyclopropenone (DPC). The rearrangement uses TRBV20-1 and TRBJ2-2; 9 bases map to TRBD1. This TCR was recovered from a woman in her 40s with alopecia areata. Some clones in this sample may be carry-over from other donors' samples. The CDR3 DNA is TGCAGTGCTAGCAAAACAGGGGGCGCGACCGGGGAGCTGTTTTTT. This sequence encodes CSASKTGGATGELFF.